This entry concerns a single TCR beta chain. Assay: immunoSEQ multiplex PCR; the TCRdb copy retains only in-frame clones and omits some. This table holds 130,000 to 150,000 clones, approximately 90% found once. CDR3 length equals 12 residues. Germline CDR1 and CDR2: SGHKS and YYEKEE (reference sequence). The V gene lost 2 bases and the J gene lost 3 bases, with 6 bases spanning the gap. The source of the sample is a study of cytomegalovirus exposure and HLA in healthy donors. This TCR came from a young man in good health and CMV-seropositive. What was sequenced was PBMCs. V and J are TRBV5-5 and TRBJ2-7; D unclear. CDR3 nucleotides: TGTGCCAGCAGCTTCTATCTCTACGAGCAGTACTTC. Translated, it gives CASSFYLYEQYF.